This T cell receptor beta chain was sequenced for a study of metastatic and nonmetastatic thyroid tumors. This clone was detected ten times or more. Nobody among the patients had been given any treatment before thyroid surgery. TCRdb re-clonotyped the PCR reads via MiXCR. The sample has approximately 79,000 clones, 8.6% seen once; the top ten hold 8.8%. V was trimmed by 7 bases and J by 2 bases, leaving 12 bases between them. The V gene's germline CDR1 is MDHEN and CDR2 SYDVKM. The length of the CDR3 is 14 residues. Source material: blood. The receptor was derived from a female donor with papillary thyroid cancer or a benign thyroid nodule (not recorded which). Some clones in this sample may be carry-over from other donors' samples. The gene calls are TRBV28 and TRBJ2-1, with D possibly being TRBD1 (6 bases). CDR3: CASKGTNAYNEQFF. CDR3 nucleotides: TGTGCCAGCAAAGGGACAAACGCCTACAATGAGCAGTTCTTC.